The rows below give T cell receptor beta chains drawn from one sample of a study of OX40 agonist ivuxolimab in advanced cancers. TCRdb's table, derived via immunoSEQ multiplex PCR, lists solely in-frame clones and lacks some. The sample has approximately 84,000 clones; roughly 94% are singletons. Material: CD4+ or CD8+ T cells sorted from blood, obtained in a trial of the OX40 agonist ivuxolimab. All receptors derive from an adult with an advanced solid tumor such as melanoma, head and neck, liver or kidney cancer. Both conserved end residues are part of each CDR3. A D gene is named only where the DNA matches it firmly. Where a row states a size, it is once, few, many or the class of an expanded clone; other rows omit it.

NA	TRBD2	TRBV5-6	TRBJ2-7	CASSPPVSGGGYEQYF	TGTGCCAGCAGCCCGCCGGTCTCCGGGGGGGGCTACGAGCAGTACTTC
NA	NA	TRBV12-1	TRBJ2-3	CASSLRAADTQYF	TGTGCCAGCAGCTTGAGGGCGGCAGATACGCAGTATTTT
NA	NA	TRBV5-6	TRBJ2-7	CASKGPGAGGYEQYF	TGTGCCAGCAAAGGCCCGGGAGCGGGCGGGTACGAGCAGTACTTC
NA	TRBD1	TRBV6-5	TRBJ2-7	CASSYGTGLEQYF	TGTGCCAGCAGTTACGGGACAGGGCTCGAGCAGTACTTC
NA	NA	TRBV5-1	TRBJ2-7	CASSLVTGNYGYEQYF	TGCGCCAGCAGCTTGGTAACAGGTAACTACGGCTACGAGCAGTACTTC
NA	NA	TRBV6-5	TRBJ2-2	CASSLAGFRELFF	TGTGCCAGCAGTTTGGCTGGCTTTCGGGAGCTGTTTTTT
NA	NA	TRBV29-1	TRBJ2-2	CSVTPPNTGELFF	TGCAGCGTAACACCCCCGAACACCGGGGAGCTGTTTTTT
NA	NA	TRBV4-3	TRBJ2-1	CASSQDDGGGNEQFF	TGCGCCAGCAGCCAAGATGACGGGGGTGGCAATGAGCAGTTCTTC
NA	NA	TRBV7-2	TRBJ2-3	CASSLELHTDTQYF	TGTGCCAGCAGCTTAGAGTTGCACACAGATACGCAGTATTTT
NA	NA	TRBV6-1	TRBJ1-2	CASSEFLTGLNYGYTF	TGTGCCAGCAGCGAATTTTTGACAGGATTAAACTATGGCTACACCTTC
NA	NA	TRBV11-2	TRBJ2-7	CASREAVTYEQYF	TGTGCCAGCAGGGAGGCGGTGACCTACGAGCAGTACTTC
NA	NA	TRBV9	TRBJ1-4	CASSPAGEKLFF	TGTGCCAGCAGCCCCGCGGGTGAAAAACTGTTTTTT
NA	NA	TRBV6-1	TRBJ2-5	CASSFLVETQYF	TGTGCCAGCAGTTTCTTAGTAGAGACCCAGTACTTC
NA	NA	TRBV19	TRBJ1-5	CASSLSSQQYSNQPQHF	TGTGCCAGTAGTCTCAGTTCACAGCAGTATAGCAATCAGCCCCAGCATTTT
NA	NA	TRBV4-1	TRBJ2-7	CASSRDLAEESYEQYF	TGCGCCAGCAGCCGGGATTTAGCGGAGGAATCCTACGAGCAGTACTTC
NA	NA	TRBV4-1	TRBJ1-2	CASSQRPDGSRPNYGYTF	TGCGCCAGCAGCCAGCGTCCCGATGGCAGCAGGCCTAACTATGGCTACACCTTC
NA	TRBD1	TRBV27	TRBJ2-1	CASSAGTGYEQFF	TGTGCCAGCAGCGCCGGGACAGGGTATGAGCAGTTCTTC
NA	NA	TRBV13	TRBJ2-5	CASSLGSSGETQYF	TGTGCCAGCAGCTTAGGGAGTAGCGGAGAGACCCAGTACTTC
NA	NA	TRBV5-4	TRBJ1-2	CASSLHRGLSYGYTF	TGTGCCAGCAGCTTGCATAGGGGACTATCATATGGCTACACCTTC
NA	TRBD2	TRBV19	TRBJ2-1	CASSSGRNYNEQFF	TGTGCCAGCTCAAGCGGGAGGAACTACAATGAGCAGTTCTTC
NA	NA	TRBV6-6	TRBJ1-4	CASNYGSANEKLFF	TGTGCCAGCAACTACGGGAGTGCTAATGAAAAACTGTTTTTT
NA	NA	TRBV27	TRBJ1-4	CASSPGTDEKLFF	TGTGCCAGCAGTCCTGGGACTGATGAAAAACTGTTTTTT
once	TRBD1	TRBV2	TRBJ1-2	CASSEALGTDGGYTF	TGTGCCAGCAGTGAAGCGCTAGGGACAGACGGAGGCTACACCTTC
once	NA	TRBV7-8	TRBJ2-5	CASSSAMGGQETQYF	TGTGCCAGCAGCTCCGCGATGGGCGGCCAAGAGACCCAGTACTTC
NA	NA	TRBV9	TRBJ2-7	CASSGVSSYEQYF	TGTGCCAGCAGCGGGGTTAGCTCCTACGAGCAGTACTTC
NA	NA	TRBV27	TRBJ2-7	CASSPQLREAREQYF	TGTGCCAGCAGTCCCCAATTGAGGGAGGCACGCGAGCAGTACTTC
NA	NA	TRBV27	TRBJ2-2	CASSFHSREDTGELFF	TGTGCCAGCAGTTTTCACTCCAGGGAGGACACCGGGGAGCTGTTTTTT
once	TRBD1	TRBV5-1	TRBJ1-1	CASSLAGTGGTEAFF	TGCGCCAGCAGCTTGGCCGGGACAGGGGGCACTGAAGCTTTCTTT
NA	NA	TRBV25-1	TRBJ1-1	CASSEQLNTEAFF	TGTGCCAGCAGTGAACAATTGAACACTGAAGCTTTCTTT
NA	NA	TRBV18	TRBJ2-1	CASSPESAQAPLDRRSYNEQFF	TGTGCCAGCTCACCCGAATCCGCACAAGCCCCGCTTGACAGACGCTCCTACAATGAGCAGTTCTTC
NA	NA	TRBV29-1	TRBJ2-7	CSVEEGTGRYEQYF	TGCAGCGTTGAAGAAGGAACAGGGAGGTACGAGCAGTACTTC
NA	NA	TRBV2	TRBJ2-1	CASQDYNEQFF	TGTGCCAGCCAGGACTACAATGAGCAGTTCTTC
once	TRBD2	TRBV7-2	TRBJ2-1	CASSFIASGGNEQFF	TGTGCCAGCAGCTTCATTGCTAGCGGGGGCAATGAGCAGTTCTTC
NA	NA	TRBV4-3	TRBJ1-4	CASSQENRGAVNEKLFF	TGCGCCAGCAGCCAAGAGAACCGGGGGGCCGTTAATGAAAAACTGTTTTTT
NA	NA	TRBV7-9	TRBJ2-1	CASSLVGTGAQQFF	TGTGCCAGCAGCTTAGTGGGAACGGGGGCCCAGCAGTTCTTC
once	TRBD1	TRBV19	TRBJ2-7	CASSEDREDYEQYF	TGTGCCAGTAGTGAGGACAGGGAGGACTACGAGCAGTACTTC
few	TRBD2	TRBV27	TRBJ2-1	CASSLTSGSSYNEQFF	TGTGCCAGCAGCCTGACTAGCGGGAGCTCCTACAATGAGCAGTTCTTC
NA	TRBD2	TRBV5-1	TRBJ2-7	CASAPFSGVSYEQYF	TGCGCCAGCGCCCCTTTCAGCGGGGTCTCCTACGAGCAGTACTTC
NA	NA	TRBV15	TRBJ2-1	CATSLPGSRQNEQFF	TGTGCCACCAGCCTCCCCGGGAGCAGACAGAATGAGCAGTTCTTC
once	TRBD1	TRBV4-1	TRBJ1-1	CASSQDPGTGVTEAFF	TGCGCCAGCAGCCAAGATCCGGGGACAGGGGTCACTGAAGCTTTCTTT
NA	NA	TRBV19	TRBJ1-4	CASSPRQVSTNEKLFF	TGTGCCAGTAGTCCCCGACAGGTTTCAACTAATGAAAAACTGTTTTTT
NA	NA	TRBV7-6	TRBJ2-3	CASSLGETGYGDTQYF	TGTGCCAGCAGCTTAGGAGAAACAGGGTACGGAGATACGCAGTATTTT
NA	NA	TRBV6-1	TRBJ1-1	CASSEALRGGKAFF	TGTGCCAGCAGTGAAGCGCTTAGAGGGGGGAAAGCTTTCTTT
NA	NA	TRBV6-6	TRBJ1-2	CASSYSPAYGYTF	TGTGCCAGCAGTTACAGCCCAGCCTATGGCTACACCTTC
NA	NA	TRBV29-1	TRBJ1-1	CSVVDSEAFF	TGCAGCGTTGTAGACAGCGAAGCTTTCTTT
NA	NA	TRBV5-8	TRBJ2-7	CASSLGYYRGLYEQYF	TGTGCCAGCAGCTTGGGATATTACAGGGGACTCTACGAGCAGTACTTC
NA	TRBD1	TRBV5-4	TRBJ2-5	CASSSRDRGVYQETQYF	TGTGCCAGCAGCTCCCGGGACAGGGGAGTGTACCAAGAGACCCAGTACTTC
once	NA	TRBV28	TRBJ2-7	CASSPPWNYEQYF	TGTGCCAGCAGCCCCCCCTGGAACTACGAGCAGTACTTC
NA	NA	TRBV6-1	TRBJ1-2	CASRDFSPNYGYTF	TGTGCCAGCAGGGACTTCAGTCCAAACTATGGCTACACCTTC
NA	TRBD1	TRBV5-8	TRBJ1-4	CASSSRGQGALDEKLFF	TGTGCCAGCAGCTCGCGGGGACAGGGGGCGCTGGATGAAAAACTGTTTTTT